A selection of T cell receptor beta chains follows, all from one sample in a study of blood T cell repertoires in COVID-19. This table comes from immunoSEQ multiplex PCR, and its TCRdb copy is limited to in-frame clones, with some not included. The sample holds tens of thousands of clones; roughly 84% are singletons and the top ten take 20% to 25%. Sequenced: peripheral blood. Every receptor here comes from a man older than 75 with active or convalescent COVID-19. Each CDR3 is given with its conserved first and last residue. Fields, in order: J gene, V gene, D gene, clone size, CDR3 DNA, CDR3 protein. The D gene is left open where the match is weak. A row's size may be missing; if present it is once, few, many or a size class.

TRBJ2-1 | TRBV18 | TRBD1 | NA | TGTGCCAGCTCCTTAGGGGGCGCTTATGTTGAGCAGTTCTTC | CASSLGGAYVEQFF
TRBJ2-4 | TRBV30 | NA | NA | TGTGCCTGGAGTGTGGCGGAAAACATTCAGTACTTC | CAWSVAENIQYF
TRBJ2-7 | TRBV29-1 | NA | NA | TGCAGCGTTGCTGGGGCTAGCGATGGCGAGCAGTACTTC | CSVAGASDGEQYF
TRBJ1-4 | TRBV7-9 | TRBD1 | once | TGTGCCAGCAGCCGGGACAGAGGAGGTGAAAAACTGTTTTTT | CASSRDRGGEKLFF
TRBJ2-7 | TRBV3-1/TRBV3-2 | NA | once | TGTGCCAGCAGCTCTCTTGGGGCCTCCTACGAGCAGTACTTC | CASSSLGASYEQYF
TRBJ2-1 | TRBV10-1 | NA | NA | TGCGCCAGCAGTGAGTCGGGGAGGAATGAGCAGTTCTTC | CASSESGRNEQFF
TRBJ1-1 | TRBV7-8 | NA | NA | TGTGCCAGCAGCTTCAACGGTCGGGGGGCGATGAACACTGAAGCTTTCTTT | CASSFNGRGAMNTEAFF
TRBJ2-1 | TRBV7-2 | NA | NA | TGTGCCAGCAGCTCCCCCACCTACAATGAGCAGTTCTTC | CASSSPTYNEQFF
TRBJ2-2 | TRBV6-4 | NA | once | TGTCTGACCGGGAGCGGGGAGCTGTTTTTT | CLTGSGELFF
TRBJ2-1 | TRBV6-2/TRBV6-3 | NA | once | TGTGCCAGCAGTCGAGACAGGTTCTCCTACAATGAGCAGTTCTTC | CASSRDRFSYNEQFF
TRBJ1-2 | TRBV4-3 | TRBD1 | NA | TGCGCCAGCAGCCAAGTACAGGGGTACTATGGCTACACCTTC | CASSQVQGYYGYTF
TRBJ2-5 | TRBV9 | TRBD2 | NA | TGTGCCAGCAGCATAGGACTAGCGGGACCAGAGACCCAGTACTTC | CASSIGLAGPETQYF
TRBJ2-6 | TRBV6-2/TRBV6-3 | NA | once | TGTGCCAGCAGTTCAACACGACAGGTCTCTGGGGCCAACGTCCTGACTTTC | CASSSTRQVSGANVLTF
TRBJ1-1 | TRBV7-3 | NA | once | TGTGCCAGCAGCTCGGCTCGAACAGACACTGAAGCTTTCTTT | CASSSARTDTEAFF
TRBJ1-4 | TRBV11-2 | NA | NA | TGTGCCAGCAGCCCGTTGACAGTCCCTAATGAAAAACTGTTTTTT | CASSPLTVPNEKLFF
TRBJ1-4 | TRBV24-1 | NA | NA | TGTGCCACCATAACCTTCGGAAAACTGTTTTTT | CATITFGKLFF
TRBJ2-7 | TRBV15 | NA | NA | TGTGCCACCAGTATAGGGGGTGAAGGATACGAGCAGTACTTC | CATSIGGEGYEQYF
TRBJ2-1 | TRBV19 | TRBD2 | NA | TGTGCCAGTAGTCGGCGACTAGCGGAGGGGGTCGCTGAGCAGTTCTTC | CASSRRLAEGVAEQFF
TRBJ1-2 | TRBV6-5 | TRBD1 | NA | TGTGCCAGCAGCCTTCAGGGGGCGGAATTCTATGGCTACACCTTC | CASSLQGAEFYGYTF
TRBJ2-2 | TRBV2 | NA | NA | TGTGCCAGCAGTTACGCGGGGACTCCCTTTAACACCGGGGAGCTGTTTTTT | CASSYAGTPFNTGELFF
TRBJ2-3 | TRBV6-5 | NA | once | TGTGCCAGCAGTTCTATTATATTGACAGATACGCAGTATTTT | CASSSIILTDTQYF
TRBJ2-4 | TRBV11-2 | NA | NA | TGTGCCAGCAGCTTTAGCGCTAACAAAAACATTCAGTACTTC | CASSFSANKNIQYF